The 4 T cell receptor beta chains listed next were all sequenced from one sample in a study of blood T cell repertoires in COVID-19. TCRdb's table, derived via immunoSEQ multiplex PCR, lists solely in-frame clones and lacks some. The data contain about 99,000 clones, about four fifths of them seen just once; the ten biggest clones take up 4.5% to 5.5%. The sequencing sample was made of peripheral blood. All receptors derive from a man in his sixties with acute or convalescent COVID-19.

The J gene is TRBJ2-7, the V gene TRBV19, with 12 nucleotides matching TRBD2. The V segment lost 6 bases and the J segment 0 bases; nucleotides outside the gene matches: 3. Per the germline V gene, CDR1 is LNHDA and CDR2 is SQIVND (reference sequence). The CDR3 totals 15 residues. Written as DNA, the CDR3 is TGTGCCAGTAGGGTGACTAGCGGGAGCTCCTACGAGCAGTACTTC. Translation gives CASRVTSGSSYEQYF. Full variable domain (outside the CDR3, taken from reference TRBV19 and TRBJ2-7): DGGITQSPKYLFRKEGQNVTLSCEQNLNHDAMYWYRQDPGQGLRLIYYSQIVNDFQKGDIAEGYSVSREKKESFPLTVTSAQKNPTAFYLCASRVTSGSSYEQYFGPGTRLTVT.

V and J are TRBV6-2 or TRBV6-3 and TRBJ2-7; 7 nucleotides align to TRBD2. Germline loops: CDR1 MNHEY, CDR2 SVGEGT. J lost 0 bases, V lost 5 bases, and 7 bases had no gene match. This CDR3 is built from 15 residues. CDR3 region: CASSLSGTLSYEQYF. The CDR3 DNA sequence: TGTGCCAGCAGTCTGAGCGGGACTCTCTCCTACGAGCAGTACTTC.

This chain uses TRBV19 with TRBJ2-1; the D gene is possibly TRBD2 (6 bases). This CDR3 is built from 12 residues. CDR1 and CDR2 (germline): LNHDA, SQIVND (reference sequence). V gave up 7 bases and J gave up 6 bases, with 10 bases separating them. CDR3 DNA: TGTGCCAGTAACGGGGGTCGCAATGAGCAGTTCTTC. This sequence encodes CASNGGRNEQFF.

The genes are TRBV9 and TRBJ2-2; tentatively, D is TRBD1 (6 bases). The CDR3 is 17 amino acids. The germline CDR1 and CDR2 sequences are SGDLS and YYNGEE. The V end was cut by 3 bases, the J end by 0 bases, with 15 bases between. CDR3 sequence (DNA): TGTGCCAGCAGCGCAAGATTGACAGGCGCGAACACCGGGGAGCTGTTTTTT. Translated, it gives CASSARLTGANTGELFF. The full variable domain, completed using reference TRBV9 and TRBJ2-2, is DSGVTQTPKHLITATGQRVTLRCSPRSGDLSVYWYQQSLDQGLQFLIQYYNGEERAKGNILERFSAQQFPDLHSELNLSSLELGDSALYFCASSARLTGANTGELFFGEGSRLTVL.